Each of the 7 T cell receptor beta chains below was sequenced from the same sample in a study of T cell responses to AZD1222 COVID-19 vaccine. Assay used: immunoSEQ multiplex PCR; TCRdb lists only in-frame clones, some missing. The table has more than 250,000 clones, 93% seen once. Sequencing used peripheral blood, obtained on day 0 of AZD1222 vaccination. The receptors were gathered from an adult in good health.

The sample holds one count of this clone. This chain uses TRBV18 with TRBJ2-1, with no clear D. The CDR3 runs 12 residues. V dropped 6 bases and J dropped 8 bases, with 11 bases sitting between them. Germline CDR1 KGHSH, CDR2 LQKENI. The CDR3 here is CASSPAGDEQFF. The CDR3 DNA reads as TGTGCCAGCTCCCCCGCTGGGGATGAGCAGTTCTTC.

This rearrangement joins TRBV5-1 to TRBJ2-2; D gene uncertain. The V gene lost 10 bases and the J gene lost 2 bases, with 12 bases spanning the gap. In germline, CDR1 is SGHRS, CDR2 YFSETQ. The length of the CDR3 is 13 residues. The DNA for the CDR3 is TGCGCCTCGAGGCCACTTAACACCGGGGAGCTGTTTTTT. It specifies CASRPLNTGELFF. Looking up the rest from reference TRBV5-1 and TRBJ2-2 gives the full variable domain: KAGVTQTPRYLIKTRGQQVTLSCSPISGHRSVSWYQQTPGQGLQFLFEYFSETQRNKGNFPGRFSGRQFSNSRSEMNVSTLELGDSALYLCASRPLNTGELFFGEGSRLTVL.

This clone was recorded only once. V and J are TRBV2 and TRBJ1-2; no firm D call. V was pared by 7 bases and J by 4 bases, with 16 bases between. CDR1 and CDR2 from the germline V gene are SNHLY and FYNNEI. CDR3 length: 14 amino acids. The CDR3 DNA is TGTGCCAGCATCAACCCAGGCGGTGGCTATGGCTACACCTTC. Translation gives CASINPGGGYGYTF.

The V and J genes are TRBV27 and TRBJ1-3, with D perhaps TRBD1 (5 bases). The germline CDR1 and CDR2 sequences are MNHEY and SMNVEV (reference sequence). Trimming left V 5 bases short and J 0 bases short, with 14 bases between. This CDR3 contains 16 residues. CDR3 DNA sequence: TGTGCCAGCAGTCGTAGCTGGGGGTACTCTGGAAACACCATATATTTT. Encoded protein: CASSRSWGYSGNTIYF.

Written as DNA, the CDR3 is TGCGCCAGCTTTGTCGGGGTAGCGGGACCGAAGGAGCAGTTCTTC. It codes for CASFVGVAGPKEQFF. The chain has TRBV5-1 and TRBJ2-1; TRBD2 matches at 8 bases. After removal of 7 bases from V and 10 bases from J, the junction contained 16 bases not matched to a gene. CDR3 size: 15 residues. CDR1 and CDR2 (germline): SGHRS, YFSETQ.

This chain connects TRBV29-1 to TRBJ2-3, with D perhaps being TRBD1 or TRBD2 (6 bases each). V lost 6 bases to trimming and J lost 1 base, with 20 bases between them. CDR1 and CDR2 (germline): SQVTM, ANQGSEA. The CDR3 length is 16 residues. The CDR3 loop reads CSVSAGRGQGTDTQYF. In DNA form, the CDR3 reads TGCAGCGTCAGTGCGGGCCGGGGGCAAGGCACAGATACGCAGTATTTT.

This chain connects TRBV29-1 to TRBJ2-1; D is possibly TRBD2 (6 bases). The CDR3 sequence is 17 residues long. Trimming pared 4 bases from V and 0 bases from J, leaving 19 bases between. The germline V gene has CDR1 SQVTM and CDR2 ANQGSEA. CDR3 coding DNA: TGCAGCGTTGGGCCCCTGACTAGTCCAAGCTCCTACAATGAGCAGTTCTTC. Protein: CSVGPLTSPSSYNEQFF.